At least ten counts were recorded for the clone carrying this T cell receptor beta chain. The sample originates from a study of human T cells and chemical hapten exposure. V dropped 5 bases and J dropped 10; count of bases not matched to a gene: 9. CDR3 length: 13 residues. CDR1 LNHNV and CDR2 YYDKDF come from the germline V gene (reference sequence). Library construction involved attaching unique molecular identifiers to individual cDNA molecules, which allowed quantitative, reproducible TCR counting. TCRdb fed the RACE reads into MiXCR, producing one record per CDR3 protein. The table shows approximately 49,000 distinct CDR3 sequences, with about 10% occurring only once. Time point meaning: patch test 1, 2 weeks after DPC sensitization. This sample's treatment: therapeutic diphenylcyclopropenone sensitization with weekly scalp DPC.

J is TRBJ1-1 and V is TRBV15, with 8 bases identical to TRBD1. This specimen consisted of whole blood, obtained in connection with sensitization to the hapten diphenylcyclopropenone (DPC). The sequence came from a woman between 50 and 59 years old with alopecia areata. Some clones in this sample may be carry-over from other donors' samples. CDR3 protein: CATSSGDRGGAFF. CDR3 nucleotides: TGTGCCACCAGCTCCGGTGACAGGGGCGGAGCTTTCTTT.